Presented here are 17 T cell receptor beta chains from one specimen sequenced in a study of cytomegalovirus exposure and HLA in healthy donors. The table came from immunoSEQ multiplex PCR; TCRdb's copy has only in-frame clones and leaves some out. The sample records 250,000 to 300,000 clones, approximately 86% being singletons. Sample: PBMCs. Receptors were obtained from a woman between 18 and 29 years old in good health and CMV-seronegative.

CDR3 region: CASRPDRGEWDSNQPQHF. Written as DNA, the CDR3 is TGTGCCAGCAGGCCGGACAGGGGTGAATGGGATAGCAATCAGCCCCAGCATTTT. The chain employs TRBV27 and TRBJ1-5; TRBD1 matches at 9 bases. Germline values: CDR1 MNHEY, CDR2 SMNVEV (reference sequence). This CDR3 spans 18 amino acids. J was trimmed by 0 bases and V by 6 bases; bases with no gene match: 12.

The V gene is TRBV23-1, the J gene TRBJ1-5; TRBD1 aligns across 7 bases. TRBV23-1 is identified as an open reading frame with a role that is uncertain. Unmatched junction bases numbered 8, after V lost 6 bases and J lost 3 bases. The CDR3 contains 15 residues. CDR3 sequence reads: CASSRGTAFNQPQHF. The CDR3, as DNA: TGCGCCAGCAGCAGAGGGACAGCCTTCAATCAGCCCCAGCATTTT.

V gene TRBV29-1 combines with J gene TRBJ1-5; TRBD1 might be the D (6 bases). The CDR3 runs to 14 residues. Germline V CDR1 and CDR2: SQVTM, ANQGSEA. With 4 bases removed from V and 3 bases from J, the gap between germline ends came to 13 bases. The CDR3 sequence: CSVASGVVNQPQHF. The CDR3 region has the DNA TGCAGCGTTGCGTCAGGGGTGGTCAATCAGCCCCAGCATTTT.

In its sample, this clone was seen a few times. The chain combines TRBV29-1 with TRBJ1-2; perhaps TRBD1 as D (5 bases). Germline V gives CDR1 SQVTM, CDR2 ANQGSEA. The length of the CDR3 is 10 residues. V lost 6 bases and J 8 bases, leaving 10 bases between the germline ends. For the CDR3, the DNA is TGCAGCGTCTCAAACAGGGGCTACACCTTC. Encoded protein: CSVSNRGYTF. The full variable domain, completed using reference TRBV29-1 and TRBJ1-2, is SAVISQKPSRDICQRGTSLTIQCQVDSQVTMMFWYRQQPGQSLTLIATANQGSEATYESGFVIDKFPISRPNLTFSTLTVSNMSPEDSSIYLCSVSNRGYTFGSGTRLTVV.

The rearrangement uses TRBV6-6 and TRBJ2-7; 7 bases map to TRBD2. Germline V CDR1 and CDR2: MNHNY, SVGAGI (reference sequence). The CDR3 length is 16 residues. The J segment lost 3 bases and the V segment lost 0 bases, leaving 8 bases of the junction unmatched. CDR3 sequence (DNA): TGTGCCAGCAGTTACTCTCTCGACGGGGGGAGCTACGAGCAGTACTTC. Translated: CASSYSLDGGSYEQYF.

The chain links TRBV25-1 to TRBJ2-3, with D perhaps matching TRBD2 (5 bases). Trimming took off 5 bases at V and 1 base at J, with 7 bases between the two ends. Germline V gene data show CDR1 as MGHDK and CDR2 as SYGVNS. This CDR3 is 13 amino acids long. The DNA for the CDR3 is TGTGCCAGCAGTTGGCGGGGCACAGATACGCAGTATTTT. The encoded protein is CASSWRGTDTQYF.

V and J are TRBV18 and TRBJ1-5; a possible D gene is TRBD1 (5 bases). V lost 0 bases, J lost 5 bases, and 8 bases lay in between. The CDR3 length is 14 residues. Germline CDR1 is KGHSH and CDR2 is LQKENI. The chain's CDR3 is CASSPPVGDQPQHF. CDR3 sequence (DNA): TGTGCCAGCTCACCACCGGTAGGGGATCAGCCCCAGCATTTT.

The rearrangement uses TRBV6-5 and TRBJ2-7, with D tentatively TRBD2 (5 bases). Germline values: CDR1 MNHEY, CDR2 SVGAGI. The germline V and J ends were trimmed by 6 bases and 5 bases, with 8 bases remaining between them. This CDR3 has 11 amino acids. CDR3 loop: CASRGSNEQYF. CDR3 coding DNA: TGTGCCAGCAGGGGGAGCAACGAGCAGTACTTC.

This clone was seen more than once but under ten times. The J gene is TRBJ2-7, the V gene TRBV5-1, with 7 bases aligning to TRBD1. Per the germline V gene, CDR1 is SGHRS and CDR2 is YFSETQ. J lost 0 bases, V lost 1 base, and 1 base had no gene match. The CDR3 loop spans 14 amino acids. CDR3 sequence (DNA): TGCGCCAGCAGCTTGACAGGGGCCTCCTACGAGCAGTACTTC. Translation gives CASSLTGASYEQYF. The full variable domain, rest sourced from reference TRBV5-1 and TRBJ2-7, is KAGVTQTPRYLIKTRGQQVTLSCSPISGHRSVSWYQQTPGQGLQFLFEYFSETQRNKGNFPGRFSGRQFSNSRSEMNVSTLELGDSALYLCASSLTGASYEQYFGPGTRLTVT.

V is TRBV4-1 and J is TRBJ2-1; 8 bases are a match to TRBD2. V was pared by 3 bases and J by 4 bases, with 8 bases of the junction left unmatched. This CDR3 region has 16 residues. CDR1 is MGHRA, CDR2 YSYEKL, per germline. In nucleotides, the CDR3 is TGCGCCAGCAGCCACCGGGAGGGCCTCCCTTACAATGAGCAGTTCTTC. Protein product: CASSHREGLPYNEQFF.

The genes are TRBV9 and TRBJ2-3; no clear D gene. The CDR3 length is 13 residues. Germline V lookup: CDR1 SGDLS, CDR2 YYNGEE. Trimming shortened V by 4 bases and J by 0 bases, and 6 bases separated the two germline ends. CDR3 region: CASSQLSTDTQYF. The CDR3 DNA reads as TGTGCCAGCAGCCAGTTAAGCACAGATACGCAGTATTTT.

The CDR3 sequence is CSVDRTGFTTEAFF. The CDR3 region has the DNA TGCAGCGTTGACCGGACAGGGTTTACCACTGAAGCTTTCTTT. The chain joins TRBV29-1 to TRBJ1-1; 8 nucleotides match TRBD1. V shed 3 bases and J 4 bases; nucleotides not matched to a gene: 7. Germline V CDR1 and CDR2: SQVTM, ANQGSEA. The CDR3 totals 14 residues. The full variable domain, rest sourced from reference TRBV29-1 and TRBJ1-1, is SAVISQKPSRDICQRGTSLTIQCQVDSQVTMMFWYRQQPGQSLTLIATANQGSEATYESGFVIDKFPISRPNLTFSTLTVSNMSPEDSSIYLCSVDRTGFTTEAFFGQGTRLTVV.

This rearrangement joins TRBV28 to TRBJ2-7, with D possibly TRBD1 on 5 matching bases. CDR1 is MDHEN, CDR2 SYDVKM, per germline. The CDR3 runs to 13 residues. V lost 3 bases to trimming and J lost 5 bases, with 11 bases between them. The CDR3 sequence: CASSFQGANEQYF. For the CDR3, the DNA is TGTGCCAGCAGTTTCCAGGGTGCCAACGAGCAGTACTTC.

A single count supports this clone. The chain employs TRBV18 and TRBJ2-3; maybe TRBD1 (5 bases). V lost 2 bases to trimming and J lost 1 base, with 10 bases between them. The CDR3 extends over 15 amino acids. CDR1 is KGHSH, CDR2 LQKENI, per germline. This chain's CDR3 is CASSPRGIGTDTQYF. The CDR3 DNA is TGTGCCAGCTCACCAAGGGGTATCGGCACAGATACGCAGTATTTT.

The rearrangement uses TRBV7-6 and TRBJ2-7, with a weak D call TRBD2 (5 bases). The CDR3 has 16 amino acids. Germline lookup yields CDR1 SGHVS and CDR2 FNYEAQ. The V and J ends lost 1 base and 0 bases respectively, with 13 bases between them. Here the CDR3 reads CASSLGPLGSSYEQYF. CDR3 in DNA: TGTGCCAGCAGCTTAGGCCCGCTGGGGAGCTCCTACGAGCAGTACTTC.

This clone was observed a single time. The DNA is omitted, as the CDR3 cannot be located on it reliably, and the CDR3 follows TCRdb's listing. The V gene is TRBV4-3, the J gene TRBJ2-4; TRBD1, the table's D call, lacks a check against the DNA. The CDR3 numbers 17 amino acids, ends counted. Germline V gives CDR1 LGHNA, CDR2 YSLEER. The chain's CDR3 is CASSQDWGQGALGAKYF.

The V and J genes are TRBV5-1 and TRBJ2-7, with D tentatively TRBD2 (7 bases). The CDR3 is 14 residues long. V was clipped by 4 bases and J by 7 bases, with 18 bases between them. From germline, CDR1 is SGHRS and CDR2 YFSETQ. The CDR3 here is CASSPMDGGREQYF. CDR3 nucleotide sequence: TGCGCCAGCAGCCCGATGGACGGGGGGCGAGAGCAGTACTTC. Together with reference TRBV5-1 and TRBJ2-7, the CDR3 gives the full variable domain: KAGVTQTPRYLIKTRGQQVTLSCSPISGHRSVSWYQQTPGQGLQFLFEYFSETQRNKGNFPGRFSGRQFSNSRSEMNVSTLELGDSALYLCASSPMDGGREQYFGPGTRLTVT.